The 3 T cell receptor beta chains reported below all come from one sample, sequenced in a study of OX40 agonist ivuxolimab in advanced cancers. The repertoire was sequenced with immunoSEQ multiplex PCR; TCRdb's copy has only in-frame clones and lacks some. The table records 16,000 or so clones, 70% to 90% of them present only once. The source was CD4+ or CD8+ T cells sorted from blood, collected in a trial of the OX40 agonist ivuxolimab. These receptor sequences come from an adult with an advanced solid tumor such as melanoma, head and neck, liver or kidney cancer.

The V call is TRBV18, the J call TRBJ2-5; 8 bases align to TRBD1. The end of the DNA fits TRBJ2-7 better, so the J call may be wrong. This CDR3 comprises 15 residues. Germline assignment: CDR1 KGHSH and CDR2 LQKENI. The CDR3 bases are TGTGCCAGCTCACCAGGGACAGGCCTGCCGGGCGAGCAGTACTTC. This sequence encodes CASSPGTGLPGEQYF.

The chain uses TRBV11-2 and TRBJ1-2; D gene ambiguous. CDR3 length: 11 amino acids. Germline CDR1 reads SGHAT; CDR2 reads FQNNGV. Trimming shortened V by 3 bases and J by 8 bases, and 7 bases separated the two germline ends. The DNA for the CDR3 is TGTGCCAGCAGCTTGTTACACGGCTACACCTTC. Protein: CASSLLHGYTF.

The table lists this clone with a few counts. V and J are TRBV5-4 and TRBJ1-2; D unresolved. The CDR3 has 11 residues. The V and J ends lost 3 bases and 1 base respectively, with 1 base between them. Germline V gene sequence: CDR1 SGHNT, CDR2 YYREEE (reference sequence). The CDR3 nucleotides are TGTGCCAGCAGCTATAACTATGGCTACACCTTC. It specifies CASSYNYGYTF.